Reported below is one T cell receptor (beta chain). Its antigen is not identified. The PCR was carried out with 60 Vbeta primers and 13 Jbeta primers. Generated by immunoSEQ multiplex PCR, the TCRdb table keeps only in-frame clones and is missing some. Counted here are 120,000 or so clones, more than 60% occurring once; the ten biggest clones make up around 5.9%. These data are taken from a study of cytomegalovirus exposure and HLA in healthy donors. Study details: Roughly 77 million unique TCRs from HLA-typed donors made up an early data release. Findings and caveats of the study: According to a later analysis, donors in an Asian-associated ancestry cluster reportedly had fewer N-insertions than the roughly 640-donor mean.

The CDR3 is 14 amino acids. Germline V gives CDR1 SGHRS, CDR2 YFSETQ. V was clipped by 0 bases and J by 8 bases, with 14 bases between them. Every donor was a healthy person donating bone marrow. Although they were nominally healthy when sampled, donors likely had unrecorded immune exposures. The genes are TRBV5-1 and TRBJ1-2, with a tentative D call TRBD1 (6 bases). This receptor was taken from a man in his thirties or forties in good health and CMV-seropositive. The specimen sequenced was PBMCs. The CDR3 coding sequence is TGCGCCAGCAGCTTGGCGGGGGGCGCAGGGGGCTACACCTTC. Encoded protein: CASSLAGGAGGYTF.